This paragraph reports one TCR beta chain. Its antigen is as yet unknown. Germline assignment: CDR1 SGHVS and CDR2 FNYEAQ. J was trimmed by 5 bases and V by 0 bases; bases with no gene match: 12. The CDR3 is 17 residues long. The data stem from a study of T cell repertoires in cytomegalovirus infection. Study as a whole: Newly reported HLA-C-restricted and thoroughly characterized HLA-B-restricted CMV epitopes were employed. A matching HLA type, together with CMV infection, was signaled by public TCR beta signatures.

A single record per CDR3 protein comes from TCRdb applying MiXCR to the reads. The sample has about 920,000 distinct CDR3 sequences, about a third seen once. This sequence joins TRBV7-6 and TRBJ2-5; 7 nucleotides line up with TRBD2. The sequence derives from a human donor in good health (CMV status not recorded). Some clones in this sample may be carry-over from other donors' samples. Sequencing used cultured CD8+ T cells from PBMCs, obtained from culture after CMV antigen stimulation. For the CDR3, the DNA is TGTGCCAGCAGCTTAGCCGTGGGAGGGCTTCCCCAGGAGACCCAGTACTTC. Translation: CASSLAVGGLPQETQYF.